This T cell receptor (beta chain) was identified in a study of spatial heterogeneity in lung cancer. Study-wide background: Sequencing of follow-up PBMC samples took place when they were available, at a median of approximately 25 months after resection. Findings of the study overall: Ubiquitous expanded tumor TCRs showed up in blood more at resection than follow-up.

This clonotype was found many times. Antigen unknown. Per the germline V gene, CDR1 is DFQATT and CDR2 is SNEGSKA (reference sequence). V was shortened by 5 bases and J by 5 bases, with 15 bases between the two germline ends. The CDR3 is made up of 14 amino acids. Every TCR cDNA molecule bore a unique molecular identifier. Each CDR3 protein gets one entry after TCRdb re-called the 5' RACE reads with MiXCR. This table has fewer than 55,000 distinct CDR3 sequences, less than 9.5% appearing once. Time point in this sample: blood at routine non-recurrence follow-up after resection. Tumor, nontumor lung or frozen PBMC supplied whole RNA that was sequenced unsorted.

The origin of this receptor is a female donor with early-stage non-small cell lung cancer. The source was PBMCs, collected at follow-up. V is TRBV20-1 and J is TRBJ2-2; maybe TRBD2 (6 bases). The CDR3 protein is CSAVGTPQTGELFF. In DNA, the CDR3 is TGCAGTGCTGTGGGGACTCCACAAACCGGGGAGCTGTTTTTT.